This TCR beta chain was documented in a study of T cell repertoires in cytomegalovirus infection. Turning to the study itself: Peptides in the study included HLA-C-restricted and HLA-B-restricted CMV epitopes. Indications of both CMV infection and matching HLA type were provided by public TCR beta signatures. Study-wide points: Pooled public TCR beta family frequency picked out CMV carriers with the relevant HLA. Predominance within the ex vivo response was attributable to HLA-C-restricted CMV-specific TCR beta clonotypes.

Germline CDR1 and CDR2: MGHRA and YSYEKL. The CDR3 has 12 amino acids. The V end was cut by 5 bases, the J end by 8 bases, with 10 bases between. Using its own MiXCR run on the reads, TCRdb lists one record per CDR3 protein. The table shows about 400,000 distinct CDR3 sequences, with roughly a third occurring only once. Only a few counts were recorded for this clonotype. Its antigen is undetermined. This chain joins TRBV4-1 and TRBJ2-1; D is undetermined. The sample in question was cultured PBMCs, obtained from culture after CMV antigen stimulation. The sequence was collected from a human donor in good health (CMV status not recorded). Some clones in this sample may be carry-over from other donors' samples. The DNA for the CDR3 is TGCGCCAGCAGCTCCATATTGGATGAGCAGTTCTTC. Amino acids: CASSSILDEQFF.